This T cell receptor (beta chain) derives from a study of shared clonotypes between healthy human individuals. Several immunoSEQ 96-well plates shared each subset's DNA, each plate a replicate. Per the study methods: Filtering differed for immunoSEQ, which gave only junction sequences without quality scores. Assay used: immunoSEQ multiplex PCR; TCRdb lists only in-frame clones, some missing. V and J calls and clone size are those listed in that table; D and trimming were worked out from the DNA. The sample carries about 530,000 clones, almost 80% recorded once. The healthy adult donors were HIV-negative and reported no recent acute infections or vaccinations. Germline V gives CDR1 SGHTA, CDR2 FQGNSA. This CDR3 is 16 amino acids long. After removal of 5 bases from V and 1 base from J, the junction contained 5 bases not matched to a gene.

Sample: PBMCs. The gene calls are TRBV7-2 and TRBJ2-1, with 10 bases lining up with TRBD2. The clonotype was recovered from a woman in her thirties or forties in good health. Some clones in this sample may be carry-over from other donors' samples. CDR3 in amino acids: CASSNGLAVSYNEQFF. CDR3 in DNA: TGTGCCAGCAGCAACGGACTAGCGGTATCCTACAATGAGCAGTTCTTC.